The 32 T cell receptor beta chains below all came from one sample that was sequenced in a study of T cells after yellow fever vaccination. Using its own MiXCR run on the 5' RACE reads, TCRdb lists one record per CDR3 protein. The sample shows 27,000 or so distinct CDR3 sequences, 4% to 5% of them seen only once. The source material was PBMCs, either bulk or a sorted T-cell subset (CD4+, CD8+, memory, or dextramer-sorted; not recorded which), sampled on the day of the yellow fever booster vaccination. These receptors were taken from a young man who received the YFV17D yellow fever vaccine.

The sample holds many counts of this clonotype. The chain couples TRBV29-1 to TRBJ1-2; D remains ambiguous. Germline CDR1 reads SQVTM; CDR2 reads ANQGSEA. This CDR3 is 14 amino acids long. Trimming shortened V by 3 bases and J by 2 bases, and 13 bases separated the two germline ends. For the CDR3, the DNA is TGCAGCGTTGAGAGAGGTATTGAAAACTATGGCTACACCTTC. Translated, it gives CSVERGIENYGYTF.

This clonotype was seen more than once but under ten times. The rearrangement joins TRBV5-4 to TRBJ2-3, with TRBD2 matching over 7 bases. This CDR3 is 14 amino acids long. CDR1 is SGHNT, CDR2 YYREEE, per germline (reference sequence). The V gene end was trimmed by 2 bases and the J gene end by 4 bases; junction bases not matched to a gene: 4. The CDR3 spells CASSFPGRADTQYF. CDR3 sequence (DNA): TGTGCCAGCAGCTTCCCAGGGAGGGCAGATACGCAGTATTTT.

At least ten counts were recorded for this clonotype. This sequence joins TRBV5-1 and TRBJ2-7; no firm D call. The V gene's germline CDR1 is SGHRS and CDR2 YFSETQ. The ends were cut back, 0 bases at V and 0 bases at J, with 7 bases in the middle. CDR3 length: 14 residues. DNA for the CDR3: TGCGCCAGCAGCTTGGATCCGAGCTCCTACGAGCAGTACGTC. Amino acids: CASSLDPSSYEQYV.

This clonotype was counted only a few times. The V call is TRBV3-1, the J call TRBJ2-2, with 9 bases identical to TRBD2. The V and J ends lost 7 bases and 6 bases, in that order; junction bases with no gene match: 9. This CDR3 spans 15 amino acids. The germline gives CDR1 LGHDT, CDR2 YNNKEL (reference sequence). CDR3 protein: CASTPSQRGAGELFF. CDR3 DNA: TGTGCCAGCACCCCAAGCCAGCGGGGGGCCGGGGAGCTGTTTTTT.

This clonotype was detected many times. J is TRBJ2-7 and V is TRBV7-2; TRBD2 aligns across 7 bases. Germline V gene sequence: CDR1 SGHTA, CDR2 FQGNSA. The V gene end was trimmed by 5 bases and the J gene end by 6 bases; junction bases not matched to a gene: 7. The length of the CDR3 is 13 residues. DNA for the CDR3: TGTGCCAGCAGCCCCCGGACTAGGGGCGAGCAGTACTTC. It translates to CASSPRTRGEQYF.

The chain recombines TRBV25-1 with TRBJ2-5; 10 nucleotides match TRBD1. Unmatched junction bases numbered 9, after V lost 3 bases and J lost 5 bases. The CDR3 extends over 16 amino acids. CDR1 and CDR2 (germline): MGHDK, SYGVNS. Here the CDR3 DNA reads TGTGCCAGCAGTGATCTAACCGGGACAGGGGTCGAGACCCAGTACTTC. Its protein is CASSDLTGTGVETQYF.

The table lists this clonotype with many counts. This rearrangement joins TRBV5-1 to TRBJ1-1; TRBD1 matches 7 bases. The CDR3 is 15 residues long. The V and J ends lost 0 bases and 4 bases, in that order; junction bases with no gene match: 6. Germline V gene sequence: CDR1 SGHRS, CDR2 YFSETQ. The CDR3, as DNA: TGCGCCAGCAGCTTGGGGGACAGAATCCCCACTGAAGCTTTCTTT. Translating gives CASSLGDRIPTEAFF.

This clonotype was recorded many times. CDR3 DNA sequence: TGTGCCATCAGTGACGCTCGCGGGGGGCTAAATGAGCAGTTCTTC. Protein product: CAISDARGGLNEQFF. V gene TRBV10-3 combines with J gene TRBJ2-1; 8 nucleotides agree with TRBD2. V shed 3 bases, J shed 7 bases, and the junction held 8 bases outside the gene matches. The CDR3 length is 15 residues. The germline V gene has CDR1 ENHRY and CDR2 SYGVKD.

This clonotype came up many times. The chain links TRBV5-1 to TRBJ2-5; D not certain. Germline CDR1 and CDR2: SGHRS and YFSETQ. The CDR3 is 15 amino acids. The ends were cut back, 0 bases at V and 1 base at J, with 10 bases in the middle. The CDR3 sequence is CASSLAVLTQETQYF. The CDR3 DNA follows: TGCGCCAGCAGCTTGGCCGTTTTGACCCAAGAGACCCAGTACTTC.

Many counts were recorded for this clonotype. CDR3 in amino acids: CASSPTGGGDTQYF. The CDR3 DNA reads as TGTGCCAGCAGCCCAACGGGGGGGGGTGATACGCAGTATTTT. The rearrangement uses TRBV6-4 and TRBJ2-3; TRBD2 agrees at 8 bases. Germline loops: CDR1 MRHNA, CDR2 SNTAGT. This CDR3 comprises 14 residues. The junction had 8 bases not matched to a gene; V was cut back by 6 bases and J by 6 bases.

In this sample, this clonotype turned up many times. The chain carries TRBV12-3 or TRBV12-4 and TRBJ1-2, with D perhaps TRBD1 (5 bases). V lost 2 bases and J 6 bases, leaving 10 bases between the germline ends. The CDR3 is 13 residues long. CDR3 DNA: TGTGCCAGCAGTTTACGACAGTGGAATGGCTACACCTTC. Its protein product is CASSLRQWNGYTF.

This clonotype was detected many times. This sequence joins TRBV7-8 and TRBJ2-7; D is possibly TRBD2 (6 bases). Trimming took off 3 bases at V and 1 base at J, with 16 bases between the two ends. The CDR3 loop spans 16 amino acids. Germline V gene lookup returns CDR1 SGHVS and CDR2 FQNEAQ. The CDR3 loop reads CASSLGILGGSYEQYV. CDR3 nucleotides: TGTGCCAGCAGCTTGGGGATTTTGGGGGGATCCTACGAGCAGTACGTC.

About this clonotype: A much larger clone differs by one base, so this may be a read error. The CDR3 loop reads CAYDLPQSTLFF. CDR3 nucleotides: TGTGCCTACGACTTACCGCAGTCTACACTGTTTTTT. The chain couples TRBV7-9 to TRBJ1-4; no reliable D call. CDR1 and CDR2 from the germline V gene are SEHNR and FQNEAQ (reference sequence). V lost 11 bases to trimming and J lost 13 bases, with 20 bases between them. The CDR3 has 12 amino acids. The full variable domain, its missing parts supplied by reference TRBV7-9 and TRBJ1-4, is DTGVSQNPRHKITKRGQNVTFRCDPISEHNRLYWYRQTLGQGPEFLTYFQNEAQLEKSRLLSDRFSAERPKGSFSTLEIQRTEQGDSAMYLCAYDLPQSTLFFGSGTQLSVL.

This clonotype was observed many times. The chain uses TRBV6-2 or TRBV6-3 and TRBJ1-6, with 7 bases lining up with TRBD1. The V gene end was trimmed by 5 bases and the J gene end by 3 bases; junction bases not matched to a gene: 4. CDR3 length: 15 amino acids. Germline V gene sequence: CDR1 MNHEY, CDR2 SVGEGT. The CDR3, as DNA: TGTGCCAGCAGTCAAGGGACAGTCTATAATTCACCCCTCCACTTT. It is translated as CASSQGTVYNSPLHF.

This clonotype was counted many times. The chain recombines TRBV5-1 with TRBJ1-2, with D perhaps TRBD1 (5 bases). V was cut by 5 bases and J by 2 bases, with 16 bases left in between. The CDR3 loop spans 15 amino acids. Germline-derived CDR1 and CDR2 are SGHRS and YFSETQ. The CDR3 DNA reads TGCGCCAGCAGGCCCCCGGGCCAGGGAAACTATGGCTACACCTTC. It is translated as CASRPPGQGNYGYTF.

This clonotype was counted many times. The rearrangement links TRBV11-3 to TRBJ2-1; 7 positions match TRBD1. The CDR3 contains 13 residues. Losses at the gene ends were 5 bases for V and 7 bases for J; bases not matched to a gene: 5. Germline CDR1 and CDR2: SGHNT and YENEEA. The DNA of the CDR3 is TGTGCCAGCAGCACGGACAGGCAAAATGAGCAGTTCTTC. It codes for CASSTDRQNEQFF.

The chain links TRBV30 to TRBJ1-2; a weak D match, TRBD1 (5 bases). The CDR3 spans 14 residues. Germline CDR1 is GTSNPN and CDR2 is SVGIG (reference sequence). V lost 0 bases and J lost 4, with 12 bases in between. CDR3 sequence reads: CAWSVGGLGYGYTF. The CDR3 region has the DNA TGTGCCTGGAGTGTGGGGGGTTTGGGCTATGGCTACACCTTC.

At least ten counts were recorded for this clonotype. The chain is built from TRBV10-2 and TRBJ1-2, with D perhaps TRBD1 (5 bases). The CDR3 has 13 residues. The germline CDR1 and CDR2 sequences are WSHSY and SAAADI. The V end lost 4 bases, the J end lost 7 bases, and 13 bases lay between the germline ends. The CDR3 loop reads CASSGGQALGYTF. The CDR3 DNA is TGCGCCAGCAGTGGCGGACAAGCGCTTGGCTACACCTTC.

This clonotype was counted at least ten times. The chain is built from TRBV29-1 and TRBJ2-3, with a weak D call TRBD2 (7 bases). Germline V lookup: CDR1 SQVTM, CDR2 ANQGSEA. V lost 7 bases and J 1 base, leaving 15 bases between the germline ends. The CDR3 covers 14 residues. CDR3 sequence (DNA): TGCAGCGGCCGAAGGGGGGGGCGCACAGATACGCAGTATTTT. It yields the protein CSGRRGGRTDTQYF.

Ten or more counts support this clonotype. The chain carries TRBV6-5 and TRBJ1-3; D ambiguous. The CDR3 is 17 amino acids. Trimming took off 2 bases at V and 0 bases at J, with 14 bases between the two ends. CDR1 is MNHEY and CDR2 is SVGAGI in the germline V gene. CDR3 region: CASSYLEEYFSGNTIYF. The DNA of the CDR3 is TGTGCCAGCAGTTACCTGGAGGAGTACTTCTCTGGAAACACCATATATTTT.

The rearrangement joins TRBV4-3 to TRBJ2-6; D may be TRBD1 (6 bases). The CDR3 is made up of 18 amino acids. Germline V lookup: CDR1 LGHNA, CDR2 YSLEER. The ends were cut back, 3 bases at V and 2 bases at J, with 17 bases in the middle. CDR3 nucleotides: TGCGCCAGCAGCCATTCCGGGACAAGCAACACTGGGGCCAACGTCCTGACTTTC. Its translation is CASSHSGTSNTGANVLTF.

This clonotype was counted ten times or more. The chain joins TRBV6-2 or TRBV6-3 to TRBJ2-1; 10 positions agree with TRBD2. The CDR3 consists of 14 residues. The germline V gene encodes CDR1 MNHEY and CDR2 SVGEGT. The V and J ends lost 4 bases and 4 bases, in that order; junction bases with no gene match: 1. CDR3 in DNA: TGTGCCAGCAGTTGGACTAGCGGTTACAATGAGCAGTTCTTC. Protein product: CASSWTSGYNEQFF.

This clonotype was seen many times. The gene calls are TRBV20-1 and TRBJ2-1; 9 bases are shared with TRBD1. Germline CDR1 and CDR2: DFQATT and SNEGSKA (reference sequence). The J segment lost 8 bases and the V segment lost 2 bases, leaving 4 bases of the junction unmatched. CDR3 length: 13 residues. CDR3 nucleotides: TGCAGTGCTAGATCGACAGGGGGGGATGAGCAGTTCTTC. Amino acids: CSARSTGGDEQFF.

This clonotype occurred many times. This chain connects TRBV7-2 to TRBJ2-7; a weak D match, TRBD2 (5 bases). The CDR3 contains 15 residues. Between the trimmed V and J ends, which lost 0 bases and 0 bases, there was a span of 9 bases. Germline V gene lookup returns CDR1 SGHTA and CDR2 FQGNSA. The DNA for the CDR3 is TGTGCCAGCAGCTTAGCGGTAGGGAGCTCCTACGAGCAGTACTTC. This codes for CASSLAVGSSYEQYF.

This clonotype came up many times. The chain couples TRBV5-1 to TRBJ1-3, with a tentative D call TRBD1 (6 bases). V lost 4 bases and J 1 base, leaving 15 bases between the germline ends. The CDR3 spans 16 residues. The germline CDR1 and CDR2 sequences are SGHRS and YFSETQ. CDR3 amino acids: CASSTGIGGSGNTIYF. The DNA for the CDR3 is TGCGCCAGCAGCACCGGGATAGGGGGGTCTGGAAACACCATATATTTT.

This clonotype appeared many times. V and J are TRBV28 and TRBJ1-6, with D unclear. Trimming shortened V by 5 bases and J by 11 bases, and 16 bases separated the two germline ends. Germline V gene lookup returns CDR1 MDHEN and CDR2 SYDVKM. The CDR3 contains 14 residues. The CDR3 loop is CASSPEGSWAPLHF. The CDR3 DNA sequence: TGTGCCAGCAGTCCAGAAGGGTCCTGGGCACCCCTCCACTTT.

The sample holds many counts of this clonotype. The J gene is TRBJ2-3, the V gene TRBV5-5; TRBD2 matches 12 bases. The J segment lost 6 bases and the V segment lost 0 bases, leaving 2 bases of the junction unmatched. Germline CDR1 reads SGHKS; CDR2 reads YYEKEE (reference sequence). This CDR3 has 15 residues. The CDR3 coding sequence is TGTGCCAGCAGCTTGGGACTAGCGGGGGACGATACGCAGTATTTT. It codes for CASSLGLAGDDTQYF. The full variable domain, completed using reference TRBV5-5 and TRBJ2-3, is DAGVTQSPTHLIKTRGQQVTLRCSPISGHKSVSWYQQVLGQGPQFIFQYYEKEERGRGNFPDRFSARQFPNYSSELNVNALLLGDSALYLCASSLGLAGDDTQYFGPGTRLTVL.

This clonotype appeared a few times. The chain has TRBV7-6 and TRBJ2-5, with a possible D match to TRBD2 (5 bases). The V and J ends lost 2 bases and 5 bases respectively, with 12 bases between them. The CDR3 has 14 residues. The germline CDR1 and CDR2 sequences are SGHVS and FNYEAQ. The CDR3 coding sequence is TGTGCCAGCAGCTTATTAGGGCGGGCGGAGACCCAGTACTTC. Protein product: CASSLLGRAETQYF. The variable domain in full, completed from reference TRBV7-6 and TRBJ2-5, reads GAGVSQSPRYKVTKRGQDVALRCDPISGHVSLYWYRQALGQGPEFLTYFNYEAQQDKSGLPNDRFSAERPEGSISTLTIQRTEQRDSAMYRCASSLLGRAETQYFGPGTRLLVL.

In its sample, this clonotype was seen many times. The rearrangement joins TRBV29-1 to TRBJ1-2, with 7 nucleotides matching TRBD1. CDR3 length equals 13 residues. Germline-derived CDR1 and CDR2 are SQVTM and ANQGSEA. The V gene end was trimmed by 6 bases and the J gene end by 5 bases; junction bases not matched to a gene: 9. The CDR3 sequence is CSVSRDSYYGYTF. In DNA, the CDR3 is TGCAGCGTCAGCCGGGACAGCTATTATGGCTACACCTTC.

The sample holds many counts of this clonotype. The V call is TRBV5-1, the J call TRBJ1-3; D remains ambiguous. Trimming shortened V by 4 bases and J by 0 bases, and 17 bases separated the two germline ends. Germline V lookup: CDR1 SGHRS, CDR2 YFSETQ. The CDR3 is made up of 17 amino acids. CDR3 nucleotides: TGCGCCAGCAGCCCCACAACACAGTCGAGCTCTGGAAACACCATATATTTT. Translating it yields CASSPTTQSSSGNTIYF.

This clonotype was counted ten times or more. The chain recombines TRBV12-3 or TRBV12-4 with TRBJ2-1; D is perhaps TRBD2 (6 bases). CDR3 length equals 16 residues. The V and J ends lost 5 bases and 3 bases respectively, with 17 bases between them. The CDR3: CASSGGTGNLYNEQFF. DNA for the CDR3: TGTGCCAGCAGTGGGGGGACGGGAAATCTCTACAATGAGCAGTTCTTC.

This clonotype was seen repeatedly, ten times or more. The genes are TRBV5-1 and TRBJ2-1, with 9 bases matching TRBD2. Germline V gives CDR1 SGHRS, CDR2 YFSETQ. The CDR3 is 16 amino acids. V dropped 0 bases and J dropped 3; count of bases not matched to a gene: 4. The CDR3 protein is CASSLARGGDYNEQFF. The CDR3 region has the DNA TGCGCCAGCAGCTTGGCGCGGGGGGGGGACTACAATGAGCAGTTCTTC.